This T cell receptor (beta chain) was found in a study of T cell repertoires in cytomegalovirus infection. Study at large: Public TCR beta signatures indicated both CMV infection and matching HLA type.

About this clonotype: Its antigen is as yet unknown.

In TCRdb, the reads were re-called with MiXCR into one record per CDR3 protein. This sample yields approximately 730,000 distinct CDR3 sequences, of which almost 30% are seen a single time; 13% belongs to the top ten. The CDR3 is 17 residues long. Germline loops: CDR1 MDHEN, CDR2 SYDVKM. Trimming shortened V by 3 bases and J by 0 bases, and 15 bases separated the two germline ends. The TCR comes from a human donor in good health (CMV status not recorded). Some clones in this sample may be carry-over from other donors' samples. Sequences were derived from cultured CD8+ T cells from PBMCs, sampled from culture after CMV antigen stimulation. The genes are TRBV28 and TRBJ2-1; possibly TRBD1 or TRBD2 for D (6 bases each). The DNA for the CDR3 is TGTGCCAGCAGTTTTTGGGAAGAGGGGGGCTCCTACAATGAGCAGTTCTTC. It codes for CASSFWEEGGSYNEQFF. Drawing the rest from reference TRBV28 and TRBJ2-1, the complete variable domain is DVKVTQSSRYLVKRTGEKVFLECVQDMDHENMFWYRQDPGLGLRLIYFSYDVKMKEKGDIPEGYSVSREKKERFSLILESASTNQTSMYLCASSFWEEGGSYNEQFFGPGTRLTVL.